The 4 T cell receptor beta chains given below trace back to one sample, sequenced in a study of T cells expressing NK-cell markers. TCRdb re-called the 5' RACE reads, yielding one record per CDR3 amino acid sequence without DNA. This sample's clone table lists about 150,000 distinct CDR3 sequences. Sequenced: blood T cells: a sorted CD56 or NKG2C T cell subset, CD4+ or CD8+ T cells, or bulk PBMC T cells (not recorded which). The receptors come from a woman between 50 and 59 years old in good health.

The J gene is TRBJ1-6, the V gene TRBV25-1; TCRdb returns TRBD1, unconfirmable since there is no DNA. Per the germline V gene, CDR1 is MGHDK and CDR2 is SYGVNS. The CDR3 has 13 residues. The chain's CDR3 is CASSGDHNSPLHF. Using reference TRBV25-1 and TRBJ1-6 for the parts outside the CDR3, the full variable domain is EADIYQTPRYLVIGTGKKITLECSQTMGHDKMYWYQQDPGMELHLIHYSYGVNSTEKGDLSSESTVSRIRTEHFPLTLESARPSHTSQYLCASSGDHNSPLHFGNGTRLTVT.

The chain's CDR3 is CASSRTSFGTDTQYF. The chain combines TRBV7-2 with TRBJ2-3; TCRdb designates TRBD2, a call that cannot be tested without DNA. Germline CDR1 and CDR2: SGHTA and FQGNSA. The CDR3 covers 15 residues.

The chain recombines TRBV20-1 with TRBJ2-1; TCRdb's assignment of TRBD2 cannot be checked, as there is no DNA. Germline CDR1 is DFQATT and CDR2 is SNEGSKA (reference sequence). The CDR3 loop spans 14 amino acids. The chain's CDR3 is CSAYAEENYNEQFF.

This chain joins TRBV4-1 and TRBJ1-5. Germline V gene sequence: CDR1 MGHRA, CDR2 YSYEKL. This CDR3 contains 19 residues. CDR3 amino acids: CASSQVPGVPTPSNQPQHF.